This T cell receptor beta chain stems from a study of blood T cell repertoires in COVID-19. Overall study context: Samples came from the United States, Italy and Spain, spanning acute and convalescent COVID-19.

For this clone: The sample carries other DNA sequences with the same CDR3.

As handled by the study authors: How many nucleated cells were present was estimated from reference gene primer amplification. The table came from immunoSEQ multiplex PCR; TCRdb's copy has only in-frame clones and leaves some out. V, J and clone size reflect that table, while D and trimming were determined from the DNA. The table includes 100,000 to 150,000 clones, more than 70% detected once. V was cut by 0 bases and J by 1 base, with 8 bases left in between. The CDR3 has 15 residues. The V gene's germline CDR1 is SGDLS and CDR2 YYNGEE. Sequenced input: peripheral blood. The genes are TRBV9 and TRBJ2-1; TRBD2 might be the D (6 bases). The origin of this receptor is a woman aged 55-70 years with acute or convalescent COVID-19. The CDR3 DNA follows: TGTGCCAGCAGCGTAGCTGGGGGGTCCTACAATGAGCAGTTCTTC. Amino acid sequence: CASSVAGGSYNEQFF.